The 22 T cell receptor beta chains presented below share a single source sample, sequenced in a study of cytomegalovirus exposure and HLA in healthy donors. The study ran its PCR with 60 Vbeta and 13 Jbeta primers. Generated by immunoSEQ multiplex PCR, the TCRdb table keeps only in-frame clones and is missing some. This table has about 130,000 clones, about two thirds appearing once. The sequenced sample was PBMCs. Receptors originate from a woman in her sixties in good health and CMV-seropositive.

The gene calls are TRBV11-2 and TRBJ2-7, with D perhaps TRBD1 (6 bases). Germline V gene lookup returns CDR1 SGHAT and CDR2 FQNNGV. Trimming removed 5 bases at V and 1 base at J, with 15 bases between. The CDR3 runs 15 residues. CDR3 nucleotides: TGTGCCAGCAGCGCCACCGGGACAATTTCCTACGAGCAGTACTTC. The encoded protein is CASSATGTISYEQYF. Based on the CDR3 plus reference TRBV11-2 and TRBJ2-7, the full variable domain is EAGVAQSPRYKIIEKRQSVAFWCNPISGHATLYWYQQILGQGPKLLIQFQNNGVVDDSQLPKDRFSAERLKGVDSTLKIQPAKLEDSAVYLCASSATGTISYEQYFGPGTRLTVT.

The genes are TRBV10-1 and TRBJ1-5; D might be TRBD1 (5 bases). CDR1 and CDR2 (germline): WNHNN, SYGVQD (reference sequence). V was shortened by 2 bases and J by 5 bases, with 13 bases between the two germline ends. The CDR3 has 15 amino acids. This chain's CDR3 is CASSEGRTKDQPQHF. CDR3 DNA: TGCGCCAGCAGTGAGGGCAGGACAAAAGATCAGCCCCAGCATTTT.

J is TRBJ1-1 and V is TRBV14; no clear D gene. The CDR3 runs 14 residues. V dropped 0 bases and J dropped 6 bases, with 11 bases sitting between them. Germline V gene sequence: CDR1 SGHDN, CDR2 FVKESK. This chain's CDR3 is CASSQDRVWAEAFF. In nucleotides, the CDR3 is TGTGCCAGCAGCCAAGATCGGGTCTGGGCTGAAGCTTTCTTT. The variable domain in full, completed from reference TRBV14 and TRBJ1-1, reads EAGVTQFPSHSVIEKGQTVTLRCDPISGHDNLYWYRRVMGKEIKFLLHFVKESKQDESGMPNNRFLAERTGGTYSTLKVQPAELEDSGVYFCASSQDRVWAEAFFGQGTRLTVV.

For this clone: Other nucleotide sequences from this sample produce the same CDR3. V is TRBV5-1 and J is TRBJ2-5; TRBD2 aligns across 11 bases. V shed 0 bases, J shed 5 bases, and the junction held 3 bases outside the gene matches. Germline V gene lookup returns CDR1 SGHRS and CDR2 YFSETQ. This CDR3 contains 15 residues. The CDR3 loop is CASSLALAGGETQYF. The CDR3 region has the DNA TGCGCCAGCAGCTTGGCCCTAGCGGGGGGTGAGACCCAGTACTTC.

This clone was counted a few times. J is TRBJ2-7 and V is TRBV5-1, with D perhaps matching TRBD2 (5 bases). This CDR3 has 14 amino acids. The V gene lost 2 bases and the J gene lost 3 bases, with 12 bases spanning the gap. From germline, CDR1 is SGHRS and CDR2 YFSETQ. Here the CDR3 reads CASSFQDDYYEQYF. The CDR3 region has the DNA TGCGCCAGCAGCTTCCAAGACGACTACTACGAGCAGTACTTC.

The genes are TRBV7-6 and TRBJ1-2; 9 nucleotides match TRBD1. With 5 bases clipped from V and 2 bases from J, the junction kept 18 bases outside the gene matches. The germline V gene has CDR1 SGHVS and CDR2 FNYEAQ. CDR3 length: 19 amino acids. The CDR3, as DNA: TGTGCCAGCAGCAAATATCAGCTGGGCGGGACAGGGTCGAACTATGGCTACACCTTC. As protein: CASSKYQLGGTGSNYGYTF.

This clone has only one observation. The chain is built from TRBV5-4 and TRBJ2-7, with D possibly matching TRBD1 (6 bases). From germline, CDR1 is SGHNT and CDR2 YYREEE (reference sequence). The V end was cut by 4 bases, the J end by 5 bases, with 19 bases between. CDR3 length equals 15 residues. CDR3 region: CASSPQTQGWDEQYF. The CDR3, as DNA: TGTGCCAGCAGCCCGCAGACCCAGGGGTGGGACGAGCAGTACTTC.

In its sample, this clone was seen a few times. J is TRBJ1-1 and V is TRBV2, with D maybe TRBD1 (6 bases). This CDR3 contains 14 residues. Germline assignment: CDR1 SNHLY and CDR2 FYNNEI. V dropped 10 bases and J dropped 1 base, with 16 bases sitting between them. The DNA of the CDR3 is TGTGCCACCGTCCGGGGGGCCCAGAACACTGAAGCTTTCTTT. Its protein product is CATVRGAQNTEAFF.

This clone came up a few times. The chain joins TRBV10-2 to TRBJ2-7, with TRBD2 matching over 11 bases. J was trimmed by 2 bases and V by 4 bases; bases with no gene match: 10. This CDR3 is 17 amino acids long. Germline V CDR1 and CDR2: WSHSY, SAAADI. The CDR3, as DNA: TGCGCCAGCAGTGCGTCCGGACTAGCGGGTTTTGCCTACGAGCAGTACTTC. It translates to CASSASGLAGFAYEQYF.

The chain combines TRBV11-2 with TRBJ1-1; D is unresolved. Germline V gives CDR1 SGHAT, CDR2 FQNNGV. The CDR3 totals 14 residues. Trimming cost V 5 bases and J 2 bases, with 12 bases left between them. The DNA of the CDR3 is TGTGCCAGCAGCCCTGGCTCCATCAACACTGAAGCTTTCTTT. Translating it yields CASSPGSINTEAFF.

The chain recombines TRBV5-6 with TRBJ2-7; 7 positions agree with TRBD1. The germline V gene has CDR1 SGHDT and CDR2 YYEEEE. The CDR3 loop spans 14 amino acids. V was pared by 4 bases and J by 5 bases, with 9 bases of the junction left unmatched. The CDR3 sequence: CASSAADRLHEQYF. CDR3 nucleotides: TGTGCCAGCAGCGCCGCGGACAGGCTTCACGAGCAGTACTTC.

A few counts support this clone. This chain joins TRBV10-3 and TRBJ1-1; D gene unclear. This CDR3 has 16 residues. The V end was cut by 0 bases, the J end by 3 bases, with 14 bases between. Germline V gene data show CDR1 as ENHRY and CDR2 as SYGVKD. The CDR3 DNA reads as TGTGCCATCAGTGAGTCGGGTGCGGCGGTATACACTGAAGCTTTCTTT. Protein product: CAISESGAAVYTEAFF.

CDR3 DNA: TGTGCCAGCAGCGGACAGGGTAATTCACCCCTCCACTTT. It yields the protein CASSGQGNSPLHF. The rearrangement uses TRBV7-9 and TRBJ1-6; 8 bases agree with TRBD1. Germline-derived CDR1 and CDR2 are SEHNR and FQNEAQ (reference sequence). The ends lost 5 bases at V and 6 bases at J; junction bases unmatched: 0. The CDR3 consists of 13 residues.

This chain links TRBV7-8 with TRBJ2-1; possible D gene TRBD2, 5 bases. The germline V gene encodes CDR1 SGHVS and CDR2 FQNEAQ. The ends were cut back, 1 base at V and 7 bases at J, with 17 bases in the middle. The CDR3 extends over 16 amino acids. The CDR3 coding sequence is TGTGCCAGCAGCTTAGTAGTGTACCCCCCGGGGAATGAGCAGTTCTTC. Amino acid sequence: CASSLVVYPPGNEQFF.

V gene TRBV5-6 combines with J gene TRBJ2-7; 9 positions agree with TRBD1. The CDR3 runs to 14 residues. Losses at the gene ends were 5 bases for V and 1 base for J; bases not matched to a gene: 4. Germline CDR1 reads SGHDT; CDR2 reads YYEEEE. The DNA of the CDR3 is TGTGCCAGCAGGAGGACAGGGGATTCCTACGAGCAGTACTTC. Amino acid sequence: CASRRTGDSYEQYF.

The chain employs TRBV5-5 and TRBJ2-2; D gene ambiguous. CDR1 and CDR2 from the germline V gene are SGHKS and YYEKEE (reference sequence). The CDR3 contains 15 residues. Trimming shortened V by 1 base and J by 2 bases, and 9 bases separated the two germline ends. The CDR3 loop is CASSLLIVNTGELFF. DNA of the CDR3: TGTGCCAGCAGCTTGCTAATCGTTAACACCGGGGAGCTGTTTTTT.

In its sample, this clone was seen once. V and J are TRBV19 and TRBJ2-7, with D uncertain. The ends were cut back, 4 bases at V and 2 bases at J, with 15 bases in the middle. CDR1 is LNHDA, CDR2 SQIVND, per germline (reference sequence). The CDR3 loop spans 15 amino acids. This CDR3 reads CASSTVGGATYEQYF. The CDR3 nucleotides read TGTGCCAGTAGTACGGTTGGCGGAGCCACCTACGAGCAGTACTTC. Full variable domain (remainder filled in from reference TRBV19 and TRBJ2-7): DGGITQSPKYLFRKEGQNVTLSCEQNLNHDAMYWYRQDPGQGLRLIYYSQIVNDFQKGDIAEGYSVSREKKESFPLTVTSAQKNPTAFYLCASSTVGGATYEQYFGPGTRLTVT.

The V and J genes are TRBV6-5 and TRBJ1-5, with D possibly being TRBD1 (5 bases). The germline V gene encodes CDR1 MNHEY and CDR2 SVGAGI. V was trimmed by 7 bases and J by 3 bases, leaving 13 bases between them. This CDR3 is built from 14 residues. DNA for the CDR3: TGTGCCAGCATAAGACAGCTCTCCAATCAGCCCCAGCATTTT. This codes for CASIRQLSNQPQHF.

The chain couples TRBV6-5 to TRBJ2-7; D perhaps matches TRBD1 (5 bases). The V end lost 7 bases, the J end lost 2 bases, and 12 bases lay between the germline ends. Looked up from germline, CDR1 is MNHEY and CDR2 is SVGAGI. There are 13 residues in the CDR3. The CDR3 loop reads CASTPGQPYEQYF. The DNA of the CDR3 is TGTGCCAGCACCCCAGGGCAGCCCTACGAGCAGTACTTC.

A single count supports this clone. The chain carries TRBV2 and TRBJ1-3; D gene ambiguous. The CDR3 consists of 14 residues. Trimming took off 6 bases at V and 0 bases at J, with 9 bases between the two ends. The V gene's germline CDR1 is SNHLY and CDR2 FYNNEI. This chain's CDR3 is CASRYESSGNTIYF. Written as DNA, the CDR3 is TGTGCCAGCAGATACGAGAGCTCTGGAAACACCATATATTTT.

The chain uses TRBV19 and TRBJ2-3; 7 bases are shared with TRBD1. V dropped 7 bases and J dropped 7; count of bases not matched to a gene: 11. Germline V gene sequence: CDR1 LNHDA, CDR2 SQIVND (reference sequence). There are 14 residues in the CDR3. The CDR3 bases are TGTGCCAGTAAAGAGACAGGGTTTTCATATACGCAGTATTTT. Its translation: CASKETGFSYTQYF.

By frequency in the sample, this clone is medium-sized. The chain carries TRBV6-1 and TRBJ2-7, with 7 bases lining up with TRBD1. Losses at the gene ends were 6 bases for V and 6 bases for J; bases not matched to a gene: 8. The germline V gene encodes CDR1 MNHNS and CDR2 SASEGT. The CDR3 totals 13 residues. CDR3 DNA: TGTGCCAGCAGAGTGGACAGGTTGGGCGAGCAGTACTTC. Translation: CASRVDRLGEQYF.